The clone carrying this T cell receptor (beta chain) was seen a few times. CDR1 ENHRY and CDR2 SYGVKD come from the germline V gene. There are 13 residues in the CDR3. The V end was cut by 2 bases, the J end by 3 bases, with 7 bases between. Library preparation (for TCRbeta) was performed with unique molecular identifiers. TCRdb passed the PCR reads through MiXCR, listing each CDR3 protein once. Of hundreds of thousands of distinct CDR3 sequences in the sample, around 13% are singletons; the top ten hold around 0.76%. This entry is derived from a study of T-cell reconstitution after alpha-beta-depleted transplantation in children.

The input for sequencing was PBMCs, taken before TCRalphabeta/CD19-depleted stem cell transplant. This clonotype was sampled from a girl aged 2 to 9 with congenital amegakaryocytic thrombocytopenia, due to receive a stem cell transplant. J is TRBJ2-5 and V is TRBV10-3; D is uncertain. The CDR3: CAISEGYKETQYF. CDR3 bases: TGTGCCATCAGTGAGGGCTACAAAGAGACCCAGTACTTC.